Presented here are 25 T cell receptor beta chains from one specimen sequenced in a study of blood T cell repertoires in COVID-19. Some clones are missing from TCRdb's copy, which holds only in-frame ones; the method was immunoSEQ multiplex PCR. The data show about 360,000 clones, around 84% seen once. Sequenced input: peripheral blood. These receptors all come from a human donor in a cohort sampled during active COVID-19.

The rearrangement joins TRBV12-5 to TRBJ1-4; the D gene is possibly TRBD1 (5 bases). Germline CDR1 LGHNT, CDR2 FRNRAP. CDR3 size: 14 residues. V lost 5 bases and J lost 7, with 14 bases in between. CDR3: CASGLGGEVEKLFF. The CDR3 DNA is TGTGCTAGTGGTCTGGGGGGGGAGGTTGAAAAACTGTTTTTT.

This rearrangement joins TRBV6-5 to TRBJ2-5, with 11 nucleotides matching TRBD2. CDR3 length: 14 amino acids. The V gene's germline CDR1 is MNHEY and CDR2 SVGAGI. V trimming: 5 bases; J trimming: 4 bases; junction bases outside the gene matches: 3. The chain's CDR3 is CASSPSGGLETQYF. Here the CDR3 DNA reads TGTGCCAGCAGTCCTAGCGGGGGGCTAGAGACCCAGTACTTC.

The J gene is TRBJ2-7, the V gene TRBV5-1, with 7 positions matching TRBD2. CDR1 and CDR2 from the germline V gene are SGHRS and YFSETQ. Trimming cost V 5 bases and J 2 bases; bases outside gene matches: 4. The CDR3 is 13 amino acids. The CDR3 sequence is CASRREGPYEQYF. CDR3 in DNA: TGCGCCAGCAGAAGGGAGGGCCCCTACGAGCAGTACTTC.

V gene TRBV6-2 or TRBV6-3 combines with J gene TRBJ1-5, with a possible D match to TRBD1 (6 bases). In germline, CDR1 is MNHEY, CDR2 SVGEGT. Trimming removed 2 bases from V and 4 bases from J, with 12 bases in between. The CDR3 has 15 amino acids. The CDR3 DNA reads as TGTGCCAGCAGTTACCTCCGGGACACAAATCAGCCCCAGCATTTT. Protein sequence: CASSYLRDTNQPQHF.

The chain has TRBV15 and TRBJ1-4, with D perhaps TRBD1 (5 bases). The CDR3 runs 15 residues. V was clipped by 3 bases and J by 3 bases, with 11 bases between them. Looked up from germline, CDR1 is LNHNV and CDR2 is YYDKDF (reference sequence). DNA for the CDR3: TGTGCCACCAGCAGGACAGTGTCCTCTAATGAAAAACTGTTTTTT. Residues: CATSRTVSSNEKLFF. Full variable domain (remainder filled in from reference TRBV15 and TRBJ1-4): DAMVIQNPRYQVTQFGKPVTLSCSQTLNHNVMYWYQQKSSQAPKLLFHYYDKDFNNEADTPDNFQSRRPNTSFCFLDIRSPGLGDTAMYLCATSRTVSSNEKLFFGSGTQLSVL.

The chain couples TRBV19 to TRBJ1-2; D is unclear. The germline CDR1 and CDR2 sequences are LNHDA and SQIVND (reference sequence). The CDR3 contains 17 residues. V was pared by 5 bases and J by 2 bases, with 21 bases between. The CDR3 is CASSPRGRLSTNYGYTF. The CDR3, as DNA: TGTGCCAGTAGTCCGCGTGGGAGACTATCTACAAACTATGGCTACACCTTC.

The chain employs TRBV1 and TRBJ2-5; TRBD2, the table's D call, lacks a check against the DNA. TRBV1 is flagged as a pseudogene. The CDR3 loop spans 18 amino acids. For the CDR3, the DNA is TGCACCAGCAGCCAAGTGGGGACCAAGGGGGGGTCTCGGGAGACCCAGTACTTC. This sequence encodes CTSSQVGTKGGSRETQYF.

The chain employs TRBV7-9 and TRBJ1-2; TRBD1 aligns across 7 bases. With 5 bases clipped from V and 3 bases from J, the junction kept 9 bases outside the gene matches. CDR1 is SEHNR, CDR2 FQNEAQ, per germline (reference sequence). The CDR3 has 15 residues. The CDR3 DNA follows: TGTGCCAGCAGCCTAAGTATGACAGGGCACTATGGCTACACCTTC. It is translated as CASSLSMTGHYGYTF.

This sequence joins TRBV7-9 and TRBJ1-2, with D possibly being TRBD1 (6 bases). V was trimmed by 5 bases and J by 2 bases, leaving 9 bases between them. The CDR3 has 13 residues. Germline CDR1 SEHNR, CDR2 FQNEAQ (reference sequence). CDR3 sequence reads: CASSPGQNYGYTF. The CDR3 DNA reads TGTGCCAGCAGCCCAGGACAGAACTATGGCTACACCTTC.

The V call is TRBV5-1, the J call TRBJ2-7; 10 bases are shared with TRBD2. The trim removed 0 bases at V and 0 bases at J, leaving 6 bases unmatched. In germline, CDR1 is SGHRS, CDR2 YFSETQ. This CDR3 has 17 residues. CDR3 sequence: CASSLEGLAPSSYEQYF. The CDR3 nucleotides are TGCGCCAGCAGCTTGGAGGGACTAGCGCCAAGCTCCTACGAGCAGTACTTC.

This clone rates as medium-sized (0.01 to 0.1%). Sequence at one end of the junction differs from germline and may be a read error. V and J are TRBV7-7 and TRBJ2-7, with 7 bases lining up with TRBD2. Germline values: CDR1 SSHAT, CDR2 FNYEAQ (reference sequence). CDR3 size: 14 residues. The CDR3 loop is CASSLAGGGSEQYF. CDR3 nucleotide sequence: TGTGCTAGCAGCTTGGCGGGCGGGGGAAGCGAGCAGTACTTC.

This clone was picked up one time. This chain uses TRBV7-2 with TRBJ1-2; possibly TRBD1 for D (6 bases). CDR1 and CDR2 (germline): SGHTA, FQGNSA. CDR3 size: 15 residues. The V gene lost 1 base and the J gene lost 4 bases, with 13 bases spanning the gap. CDR3 DNA: TGTGCCAGCAGCTTAGGTGACAGGAGCACCTATGGCTACACCTTC. This translates into CASSLGDRSTYGYTF.

This clone was detected once. The V call is TRBV6-1, the J call TRBJ1-1, with 9 bases aligning to TRBD1. The V gene end was trimmed by 2 bases and the J gene end by 0 bases; junction bases not matched to a gene: 1. The CDR3 consists of 15 residues. Looked up from germline, CDR1 is MNHNS and CDR2 is SASEGT. The CDR3 nucleotides are TGTGCCAGCAGTGAAACAGGGGGCTTGAACACTGAAGCTTTCTTT. Its translation is CASSETGGLNTEAFF.

This CDR3 reads CASSHLLGVAGGGDEQFF. CDR3 coding DNA: TGTGCCAGCAGCCACCTGCTGGGAGTAGCGGGGGGGGGCGATGAGCAGTTCTTC. The chain employs TRBV3-1 (or the pseudogene TRBV3-2) and TRBJ2-1, with 11 bases matching TRBD2. Germline lookup yields CDR1 LGHDT and CDR2 YNNKEL (reference sequence). With 3 bases clipped from V and 8 bases from J, the junction kept 15 bases outside the gene matches. CDR3 size: 18 residues.

J is TRBJ2-4 and V is TRBV2; 8 nucleotides match TRBD2. The CDR3 covers 16 residues. V lost 5 bases and J lost 1; bases outside the gene matches: 7. Germline CDR1 SNHLY, CDR2 FYNNEI. The CDR3 reads CASSPGRGDAKNIQYF. The CDR3 DNA is TGTGCCAGCAGTCCCGGGAGGGGGGACGCCAAAAACATTCAGTACTTC.

This chain joins TRBV28 and TRBJ2-5; no firm D call. The CDR3 sequence is 14 residues long. The germline V gene encodes CDR1 MDHEN and CDR2 SYDVKM. Trimming shortened V by 3 bases and J by 1 base, and 9 bases separated the two germline ends. The DNA for the CDR3 is TGTGCCAGCAGTTTTGTACATATCCAAGAGACCCAGTACTTC. This gives the protein CASSFVHIQETQYF.

The chain recombines TRBV9 with TRBJ2-2; D is perhaps TRBD2 (6 bases). V was cut by 8 bases and J by 7 bases, with 21 bases left in between. The germline CDR1 and CDR2 sequences are SGDLS and YYNGEE. The CDR3 runs 15 residues. DNA for the CDR3: TGTGCCAGTACCCCAGGACCGCGCGGGATCGGGGAGCTGTTTTTT. Amino acid sequence: CASTPGPRGIGELFF. The complete variable domain, with remaining parts taken from reference TRBV9 and TRBJ2-2, reads DSGVTQTPKHLITATGQRVTLRCSPRSGDLSVYWYQQSLDQGLQFLIQYYNGEERAKGNILERFSAQQFPDLHSELNLSSLELGDSALYFCASTPGPRGIGELFFGEGSRLTVL.

The chain has TRBV10-3 and TRBJ2-5; 11 bases match TRBD2. J lost 5 bases, V lost 2 bases, and 13 bases had no gene match. Germline V lookup: CDR1 ENHRY, CDR2 SYGVKD. The CDR3 consists of 18 residues. CDR3 amino acids: CAISEPTRLAGSGETQYF. For the CDR3, the DNA is TGTGCCATCAGTGAGCCCACCAGACTAGCGGGGTCCGGGGAGACCCAGTACTTC.

The CDR3 DNA reads TGTGCCAGCAGTTCCCTTAGACAGGGGACTAATGAAAAACTGTTTTTT. This encodes CASSSLRQGTNEKLFF. This rearrangement joins TRBV27 to TRBJ1-4; 8 positions agree with TRBD1. V lost 4 bases and J lost 2; bases outside the gene matches: 6. The CDR3 has 16 amino acids. Germline V CDR1 and CDR2: MNHEY, SMNVEV (reference sequence).

V usage is TRBV5-1 and J usage is TRBJ2-5; 10 positions agree with TRBD2. The germline CDR1 and CDR2 sequences are SGHRS and YFSETQ. V dropped 4 bases and J dropped 7; count of bases not matched to a gene: 7. The CDR3 loop spans 14 amino acids. CDR3 coding DNA: TGCGCCAGCAGCCCAGGGACTAGCGAAGGGACCCAGTACTTC. Encoded protein: CASSPGTSEGTQYF. Supplemented by reference TRBV5-1 and TRBJ2-5, the full variable domain reads KAGVTQTPRYLIKTRGQQVTLSCSPISGHRSVSWYQQTPGQGLQFLFEYFSETQRNKGNFPGRFSGRQFSNSRSEMNVSTLELGDSALYLCASSPGTSEGTQYFGPGTRLLVL.

The CDR3 DNA sequence: TGTGCCAGTAGGCAATCCGGCGGGGCTTTCGAGCAGTACTTC. It encodes CASRQSGGAFEQYF. The chain joins TRBV19 to TRBJ2-7; the D gene is possibly TRBD2 (6 bases). V gave up 6 bases and J gave up 6 bases, with 18 bases separating them. Germline CDR1 is LNHDA and CDR2 is SQIVND (reference sequence). The length of the CDR3 is 14 residues.

The V call is TRBV24-1, the J call TRBJ2-5; D uncertain. Germline CDR1 and CDR2: KGHDR and SFDVKD. Trimming removed 12 bases from V and 2 bases from J, with 9 bases in between. The CDR3 sequence is 11 residues long. CDR3 residues: CADKWQETQYF. The CDR3 DNA follows: TGTGCCGACAAGTGGCAAGAGACCCAGTACTTC.

The chain has TRBV30 and TRBJ2-5; 10 bases match TRBD2. Germline CDR1 GTSNPN, CDR2 SVGIG (reference sequence). V lost 5 bases, J lost 4 bases, and 4 bases stayed unmatched. The CDR3 has 13 amino acids. CDR3 coding DNA: TGTGCCTGGGCCCGGACTAGCGGAGAGACCCAGTACTTC. This translates into CAWARTSGETQYF. The complete variable domain, with remaining parts taken from reference TRBV30 and TRBJ2-5, reads SQTIHQWPATLVQPVGSPLSLECTVEGTSNPNLYWYRQAAGRGLQLLFYSVGIGQISSEVPQNLSASRPQDRQFILSSKKLLLSDSGFYLCAWARTSGETQYFGPGTRLLVL.

The chain carries TRBV5-1 and TRBJ2-3; the match to TRBD2 covers 10 bases. This CDR3 spans 13 amino acids. Germline values: CDR1 SGHRS, CDR2 YFSETQ. The V gene end was trimmed by 6 bases and the J gene end by 4 bases; junction bases not matched to a gene: 2. The CDR3 reads CASKGTSADTQYF. The CDR3 DNA is TGCGCCAGCAAGGGGACTAGCGCAGATACGCAGTATTTT.

CDR3 sequence: CASSLALASPDTQYF. CDR3 DNA sequence: TGCGCCAGCAGCTTGGCACTAGCTAGTCCAGATACGCAGTATTTT. This chain connects TRBV5-1 to TRBJ2-3; tentatively, D is TRBD2 (6 bases). Germline CDR1 reads SGHRS; CDR2 reads YFSETQ. V was trimmed by 0 bases and J by 4 bases, leaving 12 bases between them. The CDR3 length is 15 residues.